What follows are 8 T cell receptor beta chains derived from one specimen sequenced in a study of CD8 T cells in ankylosing spondylitis. The study, taken as a whole, reports: Blood from ankylosing spondylitis patients appeared to carry a characteristic roughly eight-variant TCR beta motif.

TCRdb recomputed calls from the 5' RACE reads with MiXCR, one row per CDR3 protein. Among over 450,000 distinct CDR3 sequences listed, roughly 13% were seen once. For these receptors, no antigen is known. Sequencing was performed on blood, either unsorted or a sorted T cell fraction (not recorded which). The origin of the receptors is a male donor with ankylosing spondylitis.

At least ten counts were recorded for this clonotype. J is TRBJ2-1 and V is TRBV24-1; TRBD2 agrees at 9 bases. Germline lookup yields CDR1 KGHDR and CDR2 SFDVKD. This CDR3 is 16 amino acids long. V shed 4 bases and J 3 bases; nucleotides not matched to a gene: 6. This CDR3 is CATSDPRSGSYNEQFF. CDR3 in DNA: TGTGCCACCAGTGACCCACGTAGCGGGAGCTACAATGAGCAGTTCTTC.

This clonotype showed up just a few times. The chain links TRBV12-3 or TRBV12-4 to TRBJ2-5; 13 bases fit TRBD2. The ends lost 5 bases at V and 3 bases at J; junction bases unmatched: 3. The CDR3 length is 15 residues. The CDR3 is CASSLGLAGKETQYF. CDR3 coding DNA: TGTGCCAGCAGTCTGGGACTAGCGGGAAAAGAGACCCAGTACTTC.

V and J are TRBV5-8 and TRBJ2-1; D is perhaps TRBD2 (6 bases). Germline V lookup: CDR1 SGHTS, CDR2 YDEGEE. V lost 3 bases, J lost 7 bases, and 14 bases lay in between. The CDR3 is 14 amino acids. CDR3 in DNA: TGTGCCAGCAGCTCCCCGGGACTGCGGAATGAGCAGTTCTTC. Amino acids: CASSSPGLRNEQFF. Full variable domain (missing parts from reference TRBV5-8 and TRBJ2-1): EAGVTQSPTHLIKTRGQQATLRCSPISGHTSVYWYQQALGLGLQFLLWYDEGEERNRGNFPPRFSGRQFPNYSSELNVNALELEDSALYLCASSSPGLRNEQFFGPGTRLTVL.

This chain connects TRBV24-1 to TRBJ2-1; 12 bases map to TRBD1. The germline V gene encodes CDR1 KGHDR and CDR2 SFDVKD. The CDR3 runs 17 residues. Unmatched junction bases numbered 6, after V lost 0 bases and J lost 7 bases. The DNA for the CDR3 is TGTGCCACCAGTGATTTGCGGGGGACAGGGGGCCAGAATGAGCAGTTCTTC. The encoded protein is CATSDLRGTGGQNEQFF.

This clonotype was detected ten times or more. The chain links TRBV5-1 to TRBJ1-1, with unresolved D. The CDR3 is made up of 15 amino acids. V lost 1 base and J 2 bases, leaving 12 bases between the germline ends. From germline, CDR1 is SGHRS and CDR2 YFSETQ. CDR3 DNA sequence: TGCGCCAGCAGCTTGCAACCAGGCGCCAACACTGAAGCTTTCTTT. Amino acid sequence: CASSLQPGANTEAFF.

CDR3 bases: TGTGCCAGCAGTCCGACTGAATTTAACTATGGCTACACCTTC. Its translation is CASSPTEFNYGYTF. V usage is TRBV6-4 and J usage is TRBJ1-2; D not certain. CDR1 is MRHNA, CDR2 SNTAGT, per germline. The CDR3 loop spans 14 amino acids. V shed 5 bases and J shed 1 base, with 11 bases lying between them.

There are many counts of this clonotype. The rearrangement links TRBV7-2 to TRBJ2-1; the D gene is possibly TRBD2 (6 bases). V lost 1 base, J lost 3 bases, and 10 bases lay in between. The CDR3 totals 15 residues. Germline CDR1 reads SGHTA; CDR2 reads FQGNSA. The CDR3 nucleotides are TGTGCCAGCAGCTTAGGCGGGGCCCTCTACAATGAGCAGTTCTTC. This translates into CASSLGGALYNEQFF.

There are a few counts of this clonotype. CDR3 residues: CASTPLGTGLYEQYF. As DNA, the CDR3 is TGTGCCAGCACCCCCCTCGGGACAGGACTCTACGAGCAGTACTTC. The chain links TRBV7-8 to TRBJ2-7, with 8 bases fitting TRBD1. Germline V gives CDR1 SGHVS, CDR2 FQNEAQ. J gave up 3 bases and V 7 bases, and 11 bases lay outside the gene matches. The CDR3 runs to 15 residues.